The clone carrying this T cell receptor beta chain was detected ten times or more. Its antigen is not known. The CDR3 consists of 14 residues. Trimming cost V 6 bases and J 6 bases, with 18 bases left between them. This entry is derived from a study of CD8 T cells in ankylosing spondylitis. In making TCR beta libraries, quantitative 5'-RACE with molecular barcodes was used. TCRdb called the 5' RACE reads again in MiXCR, with one record for every CDR3 protein. The sample contains over 200,000 distinct CDR3 sequences, about 16% of which appear only once. General observations from the study: Seven to nine highly homologous variants made up a TCR beta motif, and this motif appeared characteristic of ankylosing spondylitis blood. In ankylosing spondylitis patients, matched synovial fluid reportedly showed significant enrichment of disease-linked clones. Disease-linked clones had a CD8+ phenotype and relatively low frequency in peripheral blood. In the blood and synovial fluid of reactive arthritis, some motif variants had been previously reported.

The chain is built from TRBV12-3 or TRBV12-4 and TRBJ2-7; possibly TRBD2 for D (5 bases). The sample was blood, either unsorted or a sorted T cell fraction (not recorded which). The source of this sequence is a male donor with ankylosing spondylitis. CDR3 bases: TGTGCCAGCAGGGGCGGCGGAGGTATCCCCGAGCAGTACTTC. Amino acids: CASRGGGGIPEQYF.